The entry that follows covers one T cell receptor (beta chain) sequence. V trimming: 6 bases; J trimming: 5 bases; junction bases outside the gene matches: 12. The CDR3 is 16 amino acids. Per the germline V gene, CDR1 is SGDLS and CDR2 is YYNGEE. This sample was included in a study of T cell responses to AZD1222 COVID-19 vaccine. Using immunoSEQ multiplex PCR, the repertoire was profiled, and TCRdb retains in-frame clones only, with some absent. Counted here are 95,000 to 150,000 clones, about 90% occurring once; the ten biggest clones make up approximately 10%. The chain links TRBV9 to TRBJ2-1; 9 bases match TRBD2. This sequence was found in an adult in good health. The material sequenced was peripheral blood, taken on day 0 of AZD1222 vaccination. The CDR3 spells CASTAEGTSFNNEQFF. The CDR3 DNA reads TGTGCCAGCACCGCCGAGGGGACTAGCTTTAACAATGAGCAGTTCTTC. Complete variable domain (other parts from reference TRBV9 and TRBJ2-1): DSGVTQTPKHLITATGQRVTLRCSPRSGDLSVYWYQQSLDQGLQFLIQYYNGEERAKGNILERFSAQQFPDLHSELNLSSLELGDSALYFCASTAEGTSFNNEQFFGPGTRLTVL.